The T cell receptor beta chain under discussion was sequenced for a study of T cell repertoires in cytomegalovirus infection. In TCRdb, the reads were re-called with MiXCR into one record per CDR3 protein. The data show around 130,000 distinct CDR3 sequences, 8.8% seen once. This clonotype showed up many times. This CDR3 contains 15 residues. V was clipped by 5 bases and J by 2 bases, with 12 bases between them. The V gene's germline CDR1 is LNHDA and CDR2 SQIVND (reference sequence). V and J are TRBV19 and TRBJ2-2; possible D gene TRBD1, 6 bases. Source material: PBMCs. This TCR was recovered from a human donor in good health (CMV status not recorded). Some clones in this sample may be carry-over from other donors' samples. CDR3 sequence: CASSFGTPNTGELFF. The CDR3 nucleotides read TGTGCCAGTAGTTTCGGGACACCAAACACCGGGGAGCTGTTTTTT.